This T cell receptor (beta chain) was sequenced in a study of T cells in Graves' hyperthyroidism and ophthalmopathy. From RNA transcripts, TCR beta CDR3 regions were amplified. HTBI primers were employed in a first-round RT-PCR of the TCR CDR3. TCRdb analysed the multiplex PCR reads with MiXCR anew, one entry per CDR3 protein. This repertoire shows fewer than 800,000 distinct CDR3 sequences, about 17% found once; its top ten account for approximately 8%. V gave up 4 bases and J gave up 6 bases; unmatched junction bases: 10. The CDR3 runs to 16 residues. Germline CDR1 is KGHDR and CDR2 is SFDVKD. This TCR was sampled from a man aged 18 to 30 with Graves' hyperthyroidism. Sequenced: blood. This chain joins TRBV24-1 and TRBJ2-1, with TRBD1 identical over 8 bases. The CDR3 loop reads CATSETGNRGINEQFF. CDR3 bases: TGTGCCACCAGTGAAACCGGAAACAGGGGGATCAATGAGCAGTTCTTC.